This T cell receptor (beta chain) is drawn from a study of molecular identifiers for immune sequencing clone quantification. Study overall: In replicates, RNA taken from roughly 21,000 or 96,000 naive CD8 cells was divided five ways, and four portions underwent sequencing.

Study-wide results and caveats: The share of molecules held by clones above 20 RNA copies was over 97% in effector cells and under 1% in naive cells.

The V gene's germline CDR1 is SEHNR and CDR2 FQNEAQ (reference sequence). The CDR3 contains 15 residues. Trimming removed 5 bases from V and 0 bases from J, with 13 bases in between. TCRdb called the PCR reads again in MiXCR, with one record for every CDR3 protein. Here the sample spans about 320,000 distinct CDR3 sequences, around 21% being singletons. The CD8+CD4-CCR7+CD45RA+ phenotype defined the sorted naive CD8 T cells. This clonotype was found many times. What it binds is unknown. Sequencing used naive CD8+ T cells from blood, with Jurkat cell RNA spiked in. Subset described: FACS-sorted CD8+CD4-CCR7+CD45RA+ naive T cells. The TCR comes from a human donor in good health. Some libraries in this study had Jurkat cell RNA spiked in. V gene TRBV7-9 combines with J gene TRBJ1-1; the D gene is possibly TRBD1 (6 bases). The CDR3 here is CASSPPDSMNTEAFF. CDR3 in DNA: TGTGCCAGCAGCCCACCGGACAGCATGAACACTGAAGCTTTCTTT.